Here is one T cell receptor beta chain with its context. The data are from a study of glioma-infiltrating T cells after dendritic cell vaccination. The V gene end was trimmed by 2 bases and the J gene end by 9 bases; junction bases not matched to a gene: 9. CDR3 size: 14 residues. From germline, CDR1 is SGHRS and CDR2 YFSETQ. All glioblastoma patients lacked an isocitrate dehydrogenase mutation. Blood PBMC samples: pre-vaccination, two weeks post third vaccination, and at tumor progression. The primer mix had 60 V beta and 13 J beta primers. Assay used: immunoSEQ multiplex PCR; TCRdb lists only in-frame clones, some missing. The sample holds tens of thousands of clones, over 65% seen once.

The rearrangement links TRBV5-1 to TRBJ1-1, with 8 bases matching TRBD1. The specimen was blood, collected before dendritic cell vaccination. This TCR came from a human donor with glioblastoma. The CDR3 protein is CASSFDSGGPKAFF. As DNA, the CDR3 is TGCGCCAGCAGCTTTGATTCAGGGGGCCCAAAAGCTTTCTTT.